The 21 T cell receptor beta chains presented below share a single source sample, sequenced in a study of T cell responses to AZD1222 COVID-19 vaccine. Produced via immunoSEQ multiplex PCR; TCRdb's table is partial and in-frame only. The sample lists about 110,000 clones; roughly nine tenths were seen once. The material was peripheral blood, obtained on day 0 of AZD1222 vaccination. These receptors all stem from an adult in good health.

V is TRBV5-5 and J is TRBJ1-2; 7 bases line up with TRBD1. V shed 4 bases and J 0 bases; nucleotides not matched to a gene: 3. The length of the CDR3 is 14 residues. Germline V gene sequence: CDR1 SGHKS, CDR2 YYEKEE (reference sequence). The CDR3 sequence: CASSRDSSNYGYTF. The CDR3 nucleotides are TGTGCCAGCAGCAGGGACAGCTCTAACTATGGCTACACCTTC.

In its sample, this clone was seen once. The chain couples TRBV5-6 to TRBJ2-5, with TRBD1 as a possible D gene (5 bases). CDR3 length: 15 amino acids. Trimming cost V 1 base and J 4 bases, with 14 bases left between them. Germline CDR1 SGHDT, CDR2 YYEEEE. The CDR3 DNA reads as TGTGCCAGCAGCTTGCCGGGTGGGGCATTAGAGACCCAGTACTTC. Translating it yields CASSLPGGALETQYF.

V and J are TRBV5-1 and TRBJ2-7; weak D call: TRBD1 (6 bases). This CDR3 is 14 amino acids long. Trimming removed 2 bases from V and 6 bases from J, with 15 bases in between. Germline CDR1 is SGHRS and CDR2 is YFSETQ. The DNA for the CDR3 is TGCGCCAGCAGCTTCGGCAGGGGTGCCCCCGAGCAGTACTTC. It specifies CASSFGRGAPEQYF.

The CDR3 nucleotides read TGTGCCAGCAGCTCGGGGGGCTATAAAGATACGCAGTATTTT. Protein: CASSSGGYKDTQYF. The rearrangement uses TRBV13 and TRBJ2-3, with D perhaps TRBD2 (7 bases). The CDR3 is 14 amino acids. V was cut by 4 bases and J by 5 bases, with 13 bases left in between. Germline V gives CDR1 PRHDT, CDR2 FYEKMQ (reference sequence). Full variable domain (rest looked up from reference TRBV13 and TRBJ2-3): AAGVIQSPRHLIKEKRETATLKCYPIPRHDTVYWYQQGPGQDPQFLISFYEKMQSDKGSIPDRFSAQQFSDYHSELNMSSLELGDSALYFCASSSGGYKDTQYFGPGTRLTVL.

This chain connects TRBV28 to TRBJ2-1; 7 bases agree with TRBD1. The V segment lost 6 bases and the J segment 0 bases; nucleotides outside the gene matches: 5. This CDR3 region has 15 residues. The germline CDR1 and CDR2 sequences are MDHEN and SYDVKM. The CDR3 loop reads CASRGTASSYNEQFF. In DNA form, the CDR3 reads TGTGCCAGCAGGGGGACAGCGAGCTCCTACAATGAGCAGTTCTTC.

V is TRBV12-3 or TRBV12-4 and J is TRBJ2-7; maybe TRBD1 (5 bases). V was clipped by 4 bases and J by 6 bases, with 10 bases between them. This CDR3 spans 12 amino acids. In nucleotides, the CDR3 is TGTGCCAGCAGTTCCCAGGGCGGCGAGCAGTACTTC. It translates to CASSSQGGEQYF.

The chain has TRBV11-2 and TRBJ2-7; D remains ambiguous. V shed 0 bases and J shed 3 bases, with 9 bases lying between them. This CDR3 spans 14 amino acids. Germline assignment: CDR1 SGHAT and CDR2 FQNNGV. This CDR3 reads CASSLELGFYEQYF. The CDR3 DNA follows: TGTGCCAGCAGCTTAGAGTTGGGCTTCTACGAGCAGTACTTC.

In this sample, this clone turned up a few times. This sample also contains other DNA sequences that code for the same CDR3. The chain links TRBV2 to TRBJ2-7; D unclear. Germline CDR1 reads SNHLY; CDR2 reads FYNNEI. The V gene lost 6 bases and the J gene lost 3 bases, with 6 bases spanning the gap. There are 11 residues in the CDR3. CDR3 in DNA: TGTGCCAGCAGCAGAGGCTACGAGCAGTACTTC. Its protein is CASSRGYEQYF. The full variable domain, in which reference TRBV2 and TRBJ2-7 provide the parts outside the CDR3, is EPEVTQTPSHQVTQMGQEVILRCVPISNHLYFYWYRQILGQKVEFLVSFYNNEISEKSEIFDDQFSVERPDGSNFTLKIRSTKLEDSAMYFCASSRGYEQYFGPGTRLTVT.

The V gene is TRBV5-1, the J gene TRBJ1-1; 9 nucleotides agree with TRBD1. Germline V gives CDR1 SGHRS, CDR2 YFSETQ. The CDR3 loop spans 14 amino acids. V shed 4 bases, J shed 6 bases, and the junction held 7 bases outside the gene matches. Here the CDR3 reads CASSSRTGAAEAFF. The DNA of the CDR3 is TGCGCCAGCAGCAGTCGGACAGGGGCCGCTGAAGCTTTCTTT.

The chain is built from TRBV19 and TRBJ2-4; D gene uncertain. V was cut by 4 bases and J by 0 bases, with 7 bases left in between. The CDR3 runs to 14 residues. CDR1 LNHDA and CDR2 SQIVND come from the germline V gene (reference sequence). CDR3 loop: CASSRDLAKNIQYF. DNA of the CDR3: TGTGCCAGTAGTAGGGATCTAGCCAAAAACATTCAGTACTTC.

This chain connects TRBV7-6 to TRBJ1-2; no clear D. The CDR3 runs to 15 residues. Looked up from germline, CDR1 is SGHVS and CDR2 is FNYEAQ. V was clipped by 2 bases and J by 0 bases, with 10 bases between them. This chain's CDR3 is CASSLSDGPNYGYTF. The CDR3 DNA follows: TGTGCCAGCAGCTTATCGGACGGCCCTAACTATGGCTACACCTTC.

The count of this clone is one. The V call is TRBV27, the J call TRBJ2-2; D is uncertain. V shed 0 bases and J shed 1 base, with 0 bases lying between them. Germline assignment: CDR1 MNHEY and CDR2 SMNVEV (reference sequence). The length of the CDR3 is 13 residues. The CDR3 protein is CASSLSNTGELFF. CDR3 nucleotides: TGTGCCAGCAGTTTATCGAACACCGGGGAGCTGTTTTTT.

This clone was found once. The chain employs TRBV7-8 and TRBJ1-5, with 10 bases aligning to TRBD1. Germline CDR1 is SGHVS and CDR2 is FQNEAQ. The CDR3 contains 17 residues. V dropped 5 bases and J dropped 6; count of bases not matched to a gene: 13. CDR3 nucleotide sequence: TGTGCCAGCAGCCCCAGGACGGGGACAGGGGTTTCTCAGCCCCAGCATTTT. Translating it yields CASSPRTGTGVSQPQHF.

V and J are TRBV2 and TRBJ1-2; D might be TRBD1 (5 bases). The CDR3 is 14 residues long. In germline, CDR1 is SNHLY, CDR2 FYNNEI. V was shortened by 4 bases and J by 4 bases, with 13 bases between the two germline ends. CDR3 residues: CASSARGAPYGYTF. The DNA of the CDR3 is TGTGCCAGCAGTGCCCGCGGGGCCCCCTATGGCTACACCTTC. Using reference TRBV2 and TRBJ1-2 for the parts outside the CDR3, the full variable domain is EPEVTQTPSHQVTQMGQEVILRCVPISNHLYFYWYRQILGQKVEFLVSFYNNEISEKSEIFDDQFSVERPDGSNFTLKIRSTKLEDSAMYFCASSARGAPYGYTFGSGTRLTVV.

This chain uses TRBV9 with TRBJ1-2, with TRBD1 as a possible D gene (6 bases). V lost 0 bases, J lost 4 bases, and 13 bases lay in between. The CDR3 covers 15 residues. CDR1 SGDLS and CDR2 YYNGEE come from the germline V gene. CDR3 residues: CASSVAGGQTYGYTF. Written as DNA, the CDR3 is TGTGCCAGCAGCGTAGCTGGGGGGCAGACCTATGGCTACACCTTC.

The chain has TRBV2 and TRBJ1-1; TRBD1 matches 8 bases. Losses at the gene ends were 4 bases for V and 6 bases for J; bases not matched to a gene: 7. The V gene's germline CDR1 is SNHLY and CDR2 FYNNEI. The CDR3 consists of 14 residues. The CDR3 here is CASSGASGGPEAFF. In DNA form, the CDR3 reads TGTGCCAGCAGTGGGGCCTCAGGGGGCCCTGAAGCTTTCTTT.

CDR3 amino acids: CASSLYRRDTDTQYF. The CDR3 DNA reads TGTGCCAGCAGCTTGTATCGGCGGGACACAGATACGCAGTATTTT. V and J are TRBV5-4 and TRBJ2-3; D possibly corresponds to TRBD2 (6 bases). Trimming shortened V by 1 base and J by 2 bases, and 11 bases separated the two germline ends. The germline CDR1 and CDR2 sequences are SGHNT and YYREEE (reference sequence). The CDR3 has 15 amino acids.

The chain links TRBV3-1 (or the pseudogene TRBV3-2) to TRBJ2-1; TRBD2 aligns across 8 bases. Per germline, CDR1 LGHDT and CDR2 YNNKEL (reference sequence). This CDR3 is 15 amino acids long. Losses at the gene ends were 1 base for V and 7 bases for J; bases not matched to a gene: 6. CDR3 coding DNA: TGTGCCAGCAGCCAAGGCGGGGGGCCGAGGAATGAGCAGTTCTTC. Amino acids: CASSQGGGPRNEQFF.

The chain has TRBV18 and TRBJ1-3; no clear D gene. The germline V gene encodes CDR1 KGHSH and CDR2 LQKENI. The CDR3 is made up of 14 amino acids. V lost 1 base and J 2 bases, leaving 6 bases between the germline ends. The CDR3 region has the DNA TGTGCCAGCTCACCACGGACGGCTGGAAACACCATATATTTT. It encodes CASSPRTAGNTIYF.

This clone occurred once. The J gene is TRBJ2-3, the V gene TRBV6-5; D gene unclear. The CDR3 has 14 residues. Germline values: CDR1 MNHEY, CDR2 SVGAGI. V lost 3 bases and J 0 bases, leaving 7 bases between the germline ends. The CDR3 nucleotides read TGTGCCAGCAGTTATGCGGCCAGCACAGATACGCAGTATTTT. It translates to CASSYAASTDTQYF.

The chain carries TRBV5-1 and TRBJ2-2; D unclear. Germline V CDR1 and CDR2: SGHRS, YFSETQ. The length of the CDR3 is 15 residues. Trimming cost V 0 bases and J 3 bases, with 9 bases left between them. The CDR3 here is CASSLARQDTGELFF. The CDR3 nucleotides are TGCGCCAGCAGCTTGGCTAGGCAGGACACCGGGGAGCTGTTTTTT.